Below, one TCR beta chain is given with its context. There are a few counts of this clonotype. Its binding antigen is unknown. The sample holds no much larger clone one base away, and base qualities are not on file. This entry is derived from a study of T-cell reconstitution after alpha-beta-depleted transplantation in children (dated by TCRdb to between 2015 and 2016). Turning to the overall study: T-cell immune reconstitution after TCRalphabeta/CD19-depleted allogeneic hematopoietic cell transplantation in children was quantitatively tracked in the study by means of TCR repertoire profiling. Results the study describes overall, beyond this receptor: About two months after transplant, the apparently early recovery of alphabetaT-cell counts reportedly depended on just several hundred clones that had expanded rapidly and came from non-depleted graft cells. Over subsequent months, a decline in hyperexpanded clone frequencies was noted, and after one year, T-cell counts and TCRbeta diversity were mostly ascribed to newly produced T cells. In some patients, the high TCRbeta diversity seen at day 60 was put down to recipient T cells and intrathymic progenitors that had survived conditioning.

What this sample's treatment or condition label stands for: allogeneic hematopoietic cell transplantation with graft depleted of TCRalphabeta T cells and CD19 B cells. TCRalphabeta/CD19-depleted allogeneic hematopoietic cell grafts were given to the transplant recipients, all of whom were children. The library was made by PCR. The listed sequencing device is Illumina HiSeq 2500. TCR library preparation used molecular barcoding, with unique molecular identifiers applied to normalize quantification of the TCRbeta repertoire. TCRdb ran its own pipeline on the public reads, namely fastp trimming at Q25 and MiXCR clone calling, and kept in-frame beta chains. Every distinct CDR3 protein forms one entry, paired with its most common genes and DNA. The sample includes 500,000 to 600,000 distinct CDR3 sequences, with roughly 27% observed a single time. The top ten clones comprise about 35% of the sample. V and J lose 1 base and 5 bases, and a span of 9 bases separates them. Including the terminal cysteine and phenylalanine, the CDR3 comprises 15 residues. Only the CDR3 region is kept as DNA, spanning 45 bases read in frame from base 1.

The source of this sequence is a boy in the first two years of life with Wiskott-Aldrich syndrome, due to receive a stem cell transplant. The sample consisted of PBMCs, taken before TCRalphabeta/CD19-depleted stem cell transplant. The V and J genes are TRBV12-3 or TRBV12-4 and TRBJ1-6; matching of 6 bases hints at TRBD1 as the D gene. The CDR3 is CASSLGGGNNSPLHF. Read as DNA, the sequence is TGTGCCAGCAGTTTAGGAGGGGGGAATAATTCACCCCTCCACTTT.